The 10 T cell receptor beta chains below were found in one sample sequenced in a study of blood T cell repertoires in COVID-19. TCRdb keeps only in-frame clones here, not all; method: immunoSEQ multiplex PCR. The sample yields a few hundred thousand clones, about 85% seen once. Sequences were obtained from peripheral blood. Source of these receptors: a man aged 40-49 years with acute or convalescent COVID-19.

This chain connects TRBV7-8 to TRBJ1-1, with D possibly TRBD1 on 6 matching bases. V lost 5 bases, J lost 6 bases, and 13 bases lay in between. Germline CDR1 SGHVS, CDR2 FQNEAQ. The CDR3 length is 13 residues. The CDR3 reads CASSLGTRAEAFF. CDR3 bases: TGTGCCAGCAGCCTCGGGACAAGGGCTGAAGCTTTCTTT. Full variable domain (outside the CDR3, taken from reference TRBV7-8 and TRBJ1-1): GAGVSQSPRYKVAKRGQDVALRCDPISGHVSLFWYQQALGQGPEFLTYFQNEAQLDKSGLPSDRFFAERPEGSVSTLKIQRTQQEDSAVYLCASSLGTRAEAFFGQGTRLTVV.

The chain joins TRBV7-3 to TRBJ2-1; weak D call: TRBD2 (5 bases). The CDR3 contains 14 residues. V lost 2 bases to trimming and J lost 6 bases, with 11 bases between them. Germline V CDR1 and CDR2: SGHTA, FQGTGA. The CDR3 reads CASSLLAAGNEQFF. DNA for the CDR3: TGTGCCAGCAGCTTACTAGCAGCCGGCAATGAGCAGTTCTTC.

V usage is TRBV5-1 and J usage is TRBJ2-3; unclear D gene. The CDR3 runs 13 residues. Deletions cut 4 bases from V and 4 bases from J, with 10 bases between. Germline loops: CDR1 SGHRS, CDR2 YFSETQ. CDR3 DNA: TGCGCCAGCAGCCCCCCACCAGCAGATACGCAGTATTTT. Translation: CASSPPPADTQYF.

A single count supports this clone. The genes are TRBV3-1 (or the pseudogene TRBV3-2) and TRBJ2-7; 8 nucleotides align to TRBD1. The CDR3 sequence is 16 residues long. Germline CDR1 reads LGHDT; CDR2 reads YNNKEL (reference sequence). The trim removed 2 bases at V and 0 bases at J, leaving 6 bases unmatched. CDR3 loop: CASSQSRGTGSYEQYF. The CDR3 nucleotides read TGTGCCAGCAGCCAAAGTCGGGGGACAGGCTCCTACGAGCAGTACTTC.

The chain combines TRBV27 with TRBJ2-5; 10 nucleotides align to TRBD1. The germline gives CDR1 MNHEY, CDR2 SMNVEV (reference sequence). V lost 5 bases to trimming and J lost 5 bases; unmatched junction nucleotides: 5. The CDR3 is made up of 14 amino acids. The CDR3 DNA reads TGTGCCAGCAGTGTGACAGGGGGCCGGGAGACCCAGTACTTC. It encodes CASSVTGGRETQYF.

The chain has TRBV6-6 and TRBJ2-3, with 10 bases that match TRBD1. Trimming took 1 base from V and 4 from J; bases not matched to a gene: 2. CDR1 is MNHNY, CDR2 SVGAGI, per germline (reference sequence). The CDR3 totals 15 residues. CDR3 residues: CASSYWDRGPDTQYF. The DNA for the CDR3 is TGTGCCAGCAGTTACTGGGACAGGGGCCCAGATACGCAGTATTTT.

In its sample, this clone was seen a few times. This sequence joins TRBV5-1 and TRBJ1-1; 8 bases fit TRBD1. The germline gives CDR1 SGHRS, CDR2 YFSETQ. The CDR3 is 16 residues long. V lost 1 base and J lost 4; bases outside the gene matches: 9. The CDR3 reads CASSLLGQDFPTEAFF. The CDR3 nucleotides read TGCGCCAGCAGCTTGTTGGGACAGGACTTCCCCACTGAAGCTTTCTTT.

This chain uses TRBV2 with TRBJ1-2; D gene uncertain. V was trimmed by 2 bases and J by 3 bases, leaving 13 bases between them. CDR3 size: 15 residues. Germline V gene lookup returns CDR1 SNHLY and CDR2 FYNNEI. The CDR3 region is CASSERRRGDYGYTF. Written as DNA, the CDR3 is TGTGCCAGCAGTGAACGGCGCCGCGGGGACTATGGCTACACCTTC.

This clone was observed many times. The CDR3 sequence: CASRGGQVLVAQYF. CDR3 DNA: TGTGCCAGCAGGGGCGGACAGGTCTTAGTGGCCCAGTACTTC. J is TRBJ2-5 and V is TRBV2; 7 bases align to TRBD1. CDR1 and CDR2 (germline): SNHLY, FYNNEI. V lost 6 bases and J lost 9; bases outside the gene matches: 13. The CDR3 has 14 residues.

The CDR3 sequence is CASSFPQASHTEAFF. DNA of the CDR3: TGTGCCAGCAGTTTTCCCCAGGCATCTCACACTGAAGCTTTCTTT. The chain carries TRBV7-9 and TRBJ1-1; D is uncertain. V lost 6 bases and J 3 bases, leaving 17 bases between the germline ends. CDR3 length: 15 amino acids. The germline V gene encodes CDR1 SEHNR and CDR2 FQNEAQ (reference sequence).